Below are 31 T cell receptor beta chains sequenced from a single sample in a study of metastatic and nonmetastatic thyroid tumors. MiXCR reprocessed the PCR reads for TCRdb. This table holds about 7,000 clones, approximately 40% found once. All patients were untreated before thyroid surgery. The sample comprised tumor tissue. The receptor set was obtained from a female donor with papillary thyroid cancer or a benign thyroid nodule (not recorded which). Some clones in this sample may be carry-over from other donors' samples.

Relative to its sample, this clone is large. The chain links TRBV6-5 to TRBJ2-7; tentatively, D is TRBD1 (5 bases). CDR1 and CDR2 (germline): MNHEY, SVGAGI. The CDR3 is made up of 14 amino acids. Trimming stripped 3 bases from V and 0 bases from J, with 9 bases between. The CDR3 reads CASSYTGSSYEQYF. In DNA form, the CDR3 reads TGTGCCAGCAGTTATACAGGTTCCTCCTACGAGCAGTACTTC.

The chain links TRBV13 to TRBJ2-1, with TRBD1 matching 7 bases. The ends lost 5 bases at V and 3 bases at J; junction bases unmatched: 4. This CDR3 has 14 residues. Germline CDR1 reads PRHDT; CDR2 reads FYEKMQ (reference sequence). CDR3 in DNA: TGTGCCAGCAGCAAGCGACAGGGCTACAATGAGCAGTTCTTC. Translation gives CASSKRQGYNEQFF. The complete variable domain, with remaining parts taken from reference TRBV13 and TRBJ2-1, reads AAGVIQSPRHLIKEKRETATLKCYPIPRHDTVYWYQQGPGQDPQFLISFYEKMQSDKGSIPDRFSAQQFSDYHSELNMSSLELGDSALYFCASSKRQGYNEQFFGPGTRLTVL.

The chain links TRBV5-1 to TRBJ2-1; unclear D gene. The germline V and J ends were trimmed by 2 bases and 9 bases, with 15 bases remaining between them. This CDR3 contains 14 residues. Germline CDR1 SGHRS, CDR2 YFSETQ. The CDR3 DNA sequence: TGCGCCAGCAGCTTAAGAACTGGGGTGGGTGAGCAGTTCTTC. This gives the protein CASSLRTGVGEQFF.

This clone has a single count. The chain has TRBV7-2 and TRBJ1-2; unclear D gene. This CDR3 is 14 amino acids long. V was pared by 4 bases and J by 4 bases, with 13 bases between. Germline V gene data show CDR1 as SGHTA and CDR2 as FQGNSA. CDR3 nucleotides: TGTGCCAGCAGCTCAGGACCATTCGGCTATGGCTACACCTTC. Its translation: CASSSGPFGYGYTF. The full variable domain, rest sourced from reference TRBV7-2 and TRBJ1-2, is GAGVSQSPSNKVTEKGKDVELRCDPISGHTALYWYRQSLGQGLEFLIYFQGNSAPDKSGLPSDRFSAERTGGSVSTLTIQRTQQEDSAVYLCASSSGPFGYGYTFGSGTRLTVV.

This sequence joins TRBV18 and TRBJ2-7; TRBD2 matches at 7 bases. Germline loops: CDR1 KGHSH, CDR2 LQKENI. The CDR3 runs to 15 residues. The ends lost 1 base at V and 2 bases at J; junction bases unmatched: 5. Written as DNA, the CDR3 is TGTGCCAGCTCACCACGGCAGGGAGGGCCCTACGAGCAGTACTTC. Translated: CASSPRQGGPYEQYF.

The chain carries TRBV6-6 and TRBJ2-7, with D possibly TRBD2 on 7 matching bases. This CDR3 is 18 amino acids long. V was pared by 4 bases and J by 3 bases, with 25 bases between. Germline CDR1 reads MNHNY; CDR2 reads SVGAGI (reference sequence). The chain's CDR3 is CASSSPQGRGTVFYEQYF. The DNA for the CDR3 is TGTGCCAGCAGTTCTCCCCAGGGGCGGGGGACTGTTTTCTACGAGCAGTACTTC.

This clone is medium-sized within its sample. V is TRBV14 and J is TRBJ1-1, with 9 bases fitting TRBD1. Germline V gene lookup returns CDR1 SGHDN and CDR2 FVKESK. Trimming removed 5 bases from V and 5 bases from J; junction bases left unmatched: 9. The CDR3 is 15 residues long. The DNA of the CDR3 is TGTGCCAGCAGCGCATACAGGGGGCATAGAACTGAAGCTTTCTTT. Protein: CASSAYRGHRTEAFF. Combining the CDR3 with reference TRBV14 and TRBJ1-1 gives the whole variable domain EAGVTQFPSHSVIEKGQTVTLRCDPISGHDNLYWYRRVMGKEIKFLLHFVKESKQDESGMPNNRFLAERTGGTYSTLKVQPAELEDSGVYFCASSAYRGHRTEAFFGQGTRLTVV.

This chain connects TRBV6-1 to TRBJ2-1, with 7 bases lining up with TRBD2. Trimming cost V 6 bases and J 9 bases; bases outside gene matches: 8. CDR3 length: 13 amino acids. Germline CDR1 MNHNS, CDR2 SASEGT. The CDR3 spells CASRDGLVGEQFF. The CDR3 DNA is TGTGCCAGCAGGGACGGACTAGTTGGTGAGCAGTTCTTC.

In the case of this clone: A junction end diverges from the germline sequence, so it may reflect a read error. V is TRBV20-1 and J is TRBJ2-1, with D perhaps matching TRBD1 (5 bases). The germline CDR1 and CDR2 sequences are DFQATT and SNEGSKA (reference sequence). The CDR3 covers 12 residues. The CDR3 protein is CSARDLQGEQFF. As DNA, the CDR3 is TGTAGTGCTAGAGATCTGCAGGGTGAGCAGTTCTTC.

The CDR3 DNA reads TGCGCCAGCAGCGTCCCAGGGAGCAATGAGCAGTTCTTC. It codes for CASSVPGSNEQFF. This chain joins TRBV5-1 and TRBJ2-1, with D perhaps TRBD1 or TRBD2 (5 bases each). The CDR3 runs 13 residues. The V end was cut by 4 bases, the J end by 6 bases, with 11 bases between. Germline CDR1 and CDR2: SGHRS and YFSETQ.

To note about this clone: One end of the junction varies from germline; a read error may be responsible. This chain connects TRBV28 to TRBJ2-7; D might be TRBD1 (6 bases). Germline CDR1 is MDHEN and CDR2 is SYDVKM. The CDR3 sequence is 13 residues long. The CDR3 nucleotides read TGTGCCAGCATTTTACAGGGCTCCTACGACCATTACTTC. As protein: CASILQGSYDHYF.

The chain carries TRBV7-3 and TRBJ2-2; D ambiguous. This CDR3 comprises 15 residues. Germline values: CDR1 SGHTA, CDR2 FQGTGA. Trimming removed 6 bases from V and 7 bases from J, with 18 bases in between. This chain's CDR3 is CASSPTMSPFGELFF. The CDR3 DNA is TGTGCCAGCAGTCCAACCATGAGTCCCTTCGGGGAGCTGTTTTTT.

The chain recombines TRBV27 with TRBJ1-6; D remains ambiguous. The V gene's germline CDR1 is MNHEY and CDR2 SMNVEV (reference sequence). The CDR3 spans 12 residues. The germline V and J ends were trimmed by 9 bases and 8 bases, with 11 bases remaining between them. The CDR3, as DNA: TGTGCCAGTTCTAACCCGGATTCACCCCTCCACTTT. Protein: CASSNPDSPLHF.

This sequence joins TRBV11-2 and TRBJ2-7, with D unclear. V lost 1 base and J lost 0, with 13 bases in between. The CDR3 length is 16 residues. Germline V gene sequence: CDR1 SGHAT, CDR2 FQNNGV. This CDR3 reads CASSLGLGPSSYEQYF. The CDR3 region has the DNA TGTGCCAGCAGCTTAGGCCTAGGCCCGAGCTCCTACGAGCAGTACTTC.

In this sample, this clone turned up a few times. The chain is built from TRBV30 and TRBJ2-3, with D unclear. The CDR3 length is 14 residues. The V gene lost 0 bases and the J gene lost 4 bases, with 11 bases spanning the gap. CDR1 and CDR2 from the germline V gene are GTSNPN and SVGIG (reference sequence). Written as DNA, the CDR3 is TGTGCCTGGAGTGTACCGAGCAAGGCAGATACGCAGTATTTT. It translates to CAWSVPSKADTQYF.

This rearrangement joins TRBV6-1 to TRBJ1-6; the match to TRBD1 covers 9 bases. This CDR3 region has 15 residues. The ends lost 3 bases at V and 19 bases at J; junction bases unmatched: 16. Per the germline V gene, CDR1 is MNHNS and CDR2 is SASEGT. This chain's CDR3 is CASSEGTGTSSPIHF. The CDR3 DNA sequence: TGTGCCAGCAGTGAGGGGACAGGGACGAGTTCACCCATACACTTT.

The chain links TRBV7-2 to TRBJ2-7; D remains ambiguous. Trimming left V 5 bases short and J 4 bases short, with 9 bases between. Germline V gene sequence: CDR1 SGHTA, CDR2 FQGNSA. The CDR3 extends over 12 amino acids. The CDR3 nucleotides are TGTGCCAGCAGCAGACCAGGTTACGAGCAGTACTTC. Its protein is CASSRPGYEQYF.

Details on this clone: At one end, the junction sequence differs from germline, possibly due to a read error. The V and J genes are TRBV15 and TRBJ2-7, with D possibly called TRBD1 or TRBD2 (7 bases each). The CDR3 has 15 residues. Germline CDR1 LNHNV, CDR2 YYDKDF (reference sequence). The CDR3 sequence: CATRREGGGSYEQNF. The CDR3 region has the DNA TGTGCCACCAGGAGAGAGGGAGGGGGCTCCTACGAGCAGAACTTC.

This clone was found many times. The conserved closing phenylalanine or tryptophan is absent in this CDR3, likely reflecting a read error. No DNA is shown, since the ends of the CDR3 on it are uncertain; the CDR3 is the one TCRdb lists. V is TRBV7-9 and J is TRBJ2-2. Germline V lookup: CDR1 SEHNR, CDR2 FQNEAQ (reference sequence). The length of the CDR3 is 10 amino acids, counting both ends. This chain's CDR3 is CASSLERREG.

This clone is judged large (0.1 to 1%). This chain connects TRBV7-9 to TRBJ2-7, with D perhaps TRBD1 (5 bases). This CDR3 contains 13 residues. The V gene lost 5 bases and the J gene lost 0 bases, with 8 bases spanning the gap. The V gene's germline CDR1 is SEHNR and CDR2 FQNEAQ (reference sequence). The CDR3 is CASSTTVSYEQYF. The CDR3 DNA follows: TGTGCCAGCAGCACGACAGTCTCCTACGAGCAGTACTTC.

The chain joins TRBV30 to TRBJ1-2; the D gene is possibly TRBD1 (5 bases). Germline-derived CDR1 and CDR2 are GTSNPN and SVGIG (reference sequence). V was trimmed by 0 bases and J by 8 bases, leaving 13 bases between them. This CDR3 is 13 amino acids long. The CDR3 nucleotides read TGTGCCTGGAGTGTACGTGGAGGGACGGGCTACACCTTC. Residues: CAWSVRGGTGYTF.

In nucleotides, the CDR3 is TGCGCCAGCAGCCAAGATTCGGCAGCAACTAATGAAAAACTGTTTTTT. Translating gives CASSQDSAATNEKLFF. V is TRBV4-1 and J is TRBJ1-4, with no clear D. In germline, CDR1 is MGHRA, CDR2 YSYEKL. This CDR3 is 16 amino acids long. Trimming took off 0 bases at V and 0 bases at J, with 8 bases between the two ends.

This clone was found a few times. The chain links TRBV28 to TRBJ2-7; possible D gene TRBD1, 6 bases. Germline CDR1 is MDHEN and CDR2 is SYDVKM. This CDR3 contains 13 residues. Trimming shortened V by 6 bases and J by 0 bases, and 9 bases separated the two germline ends. The CDR3 sequence: CASRQGSSYEQYF. CDR3 nucleotides: TGTGCCAGCAGACAGGGATCCTCCTACGAGCAGTACTTC.

The CDR3 spells CASSRDRDYGYTF. CDR3 in DNA: TGTGCCAGCAGCCGGGACAGGGACTATGGCTACACCTTC. This chain uses TRBV6-1 with TRBJ1-2; 9 bases fit TRBD1. The CDR3 sequence is 13 residues long. CDR1 is MNHNS and CDR2 is SASEGT in the germline V gene. V dropped 6 bases and J dropped 3; count of bases not matched to a gene: 2.

This clone ranks as medium-sized (0.01 to 0.1%). This chain links TRBV27 with TRBJ1-2, with TRBD1 matching 7 bases. Germline loops: CDR1 MNHEY, CDR2 SMNVEV (reference sequence). J lost 2 bases, V lost 5 bases, and 8 bases had no gene match. This CDR3 contains 15 residues. DNA of the CDR3: TGTGCCAGCAGTAATAGACAGGGAGGGAACTATGGCTACACCTTC. As protein: CASSNRQGGNYGYTF.

The chain carries TRBV4-1 and TRBJ1-5; the D is unclear. V was pared by 1 base and J by 4 bases, with 5 bases between. This CDR3 has 13 amino acids. Germline V lookup: CDR1 MGHRA, CDR2 YSYEKL. CDR3 coding DNA: TGCGCCAGCAGCCAAGTGGAGAATCAGCCCCAGCATTTT. This translates into CASSQVENQPQHF.

This clone turned up a few times. The chain links TRBV5-5 to TRBJ2-5; 10 nucleotides agree with TRBD1. The CDR3 sequence is 15 residues long. CDR1 and CDR2 (germline): SGHKS, YYEKEE (reference sequence). The V segment lost 4 bases and the J segment 7 bases; nucleotides outside the gene matches: 10. The CDR3 sequence is CASSRDRGAGGTQYF. DNA of the CDR3: TGTGCCAGCAGCCGGGACAGGGGTGCGGGGGGGACCCAGTACTTC.

This sequence joins TRBV6-2 or TRBV6-3 and TRBJ1-3; D call uncertain. Germline CDR1 MNHEY, CDR2 SVGEGT. Trimming cost V 2 bases and J 0 bases, with 5 bases left between them. The CDR3 extends over 14 amino acids. CDR3 protein: CASSYAVSGNTIYF. The CDR3 DNA sequence: TGTGCCAGCAGTTACGCAGTCTCTGGAAACACCATATATTTT.

This clone was detected only a few times. The V gene is TRBV6-1, the J gene TRBJ2-7; the D gene is possibly TRBD1 (6 bases). CDR3 length: 14 amino acids. V dropped 8 bases and J dropped 0 bases, with 14 bases sitting between them. The germline CDR1 and CDR2 sequences are MNHNS and SASEGT. As DNA, the CDR3 is TGTGCCAGCCGGGGCGGACAGAGCTCCTACGAGCAGTACTTC. The encoded protein is CASRGGQSSYEQYF.

The chain carries TRBV3-1 and TRBJ1-5; D gene uncertain. Germline V gives CDR1 LGHDT, CDR2 YNNKEL (reference sequence). Trimming took 0 bases from V and 6 from J, leaving 9 bases between them. This CDR3 comprises 14 residues. CDR3 DNA sequence: TGTGCCAGCAGCCAAGATAAAGGAGGTCAGCCCCAGCATTTT. Its protein is CASSQDKGGQPQHF.

This chain joins TRBV5-1 and TRBJ2-3, with TRBD2 matching over 9 bases. Germline CDR1 reads SGHRS; CDR2 reads YFSETQ. The CDR3 is made up of 15 amino acids. J was trimmed by 5 bases and V by 2 bases; bases with no gene match: 6. The CDR3 loop reads CASSFSGSRVDTQYF. DNA for the CDR3: TGCGCCAGCAGCTTTAGCGGGAGTCGGGTAGATACGCAGTATTTT. The entire variable domain, with the rest obtained from reference TRBV5-1 and TRBJ2-3, is as follows: KAGVTQTPRYLIKTRGQQVTLSCSPISGHRSVSWYQQTPGQGLQFLFEYFSETQRNKGNFPGRFSGRQFSNSRSEMNVSTLELGDSALYLCASSFSGSRVDTQYFGPGTRLTVL.